This T cell receptor beta chain was recorded in a study of shared clonotypes between healthy human individuals. Points from the study as a whole: Shared clonotypes across all four donors exceeded non-shared ones in generation probability. Approximately 5% was the fraction of naive CD4 clonotypes found shared across several donors. Generally, estimated richness proved larger in naive subsets than it did in memory subsets.

Comment on this clone: What it recognizes is unknown.

Deep was the level used in running the assay. TCRdb's table, derived via immunoSEQ multiplex PCR, lists solely in-frame clones and lacks some. Here the sample spans a few hundred thousand clones, roughly 97% being singletons. Germline V gene data show CDR1 as SGHNT and CDR2 as YYREEE (reference sequence). CDR3 length: 14 residues. The trim removed 2 bases at V and 5 bases at J, leaving 6 bases unmatched. The sample taken for sequencing was naive CD4+ T cells sorted from blood. The subset here: CD45RA+ positively selected. The clonotype comes from a woman aged 25 to 39 in good health. The chain joins TRBV5-4 to TRBJ2-7, with 8 bases that match TRBD1. The DNA for the CDR3 is TGTGCCAGCAGCTTAAGTACAGGGGGGAACGAGCAGTACTTC. It encodes CASSLSTGGNEQYF.